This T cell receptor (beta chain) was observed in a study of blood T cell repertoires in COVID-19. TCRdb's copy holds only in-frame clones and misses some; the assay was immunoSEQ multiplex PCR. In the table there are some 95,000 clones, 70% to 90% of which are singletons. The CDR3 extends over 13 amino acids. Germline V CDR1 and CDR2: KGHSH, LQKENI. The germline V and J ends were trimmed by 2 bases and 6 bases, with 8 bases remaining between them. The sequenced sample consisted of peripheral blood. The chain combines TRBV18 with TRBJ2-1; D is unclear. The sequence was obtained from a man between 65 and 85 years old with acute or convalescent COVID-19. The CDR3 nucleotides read TGTGCCAGCTCACCAATTAAATCCAATGAGCAGTTCTTC. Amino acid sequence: CASSPIKSNEQFF.